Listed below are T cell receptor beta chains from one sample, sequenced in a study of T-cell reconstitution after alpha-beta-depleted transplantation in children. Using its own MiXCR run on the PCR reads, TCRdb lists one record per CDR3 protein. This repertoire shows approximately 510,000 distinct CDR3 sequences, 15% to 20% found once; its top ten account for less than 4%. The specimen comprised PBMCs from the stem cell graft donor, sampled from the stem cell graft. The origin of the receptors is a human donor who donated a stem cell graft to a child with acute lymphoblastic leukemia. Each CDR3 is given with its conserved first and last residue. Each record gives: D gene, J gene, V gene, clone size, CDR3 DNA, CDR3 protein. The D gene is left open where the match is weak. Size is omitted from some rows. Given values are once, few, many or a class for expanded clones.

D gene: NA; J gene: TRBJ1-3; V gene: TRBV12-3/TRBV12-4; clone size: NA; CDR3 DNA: TGTGCCAGCACCGTACACGGAAACACCATATATTTT; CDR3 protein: CASTVHGNTIYF
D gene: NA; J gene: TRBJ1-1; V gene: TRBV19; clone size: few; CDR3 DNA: TGTGCCAGTAGGGCCAGGGGCGAGAACACTGAAGCTTTCTTT; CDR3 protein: CASRARGENTEAFF
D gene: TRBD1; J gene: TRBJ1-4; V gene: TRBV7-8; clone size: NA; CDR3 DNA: TGTGCCAGCAGCTTCCGACAGGGGACAACTAATGAAAAACTGTTTTTT; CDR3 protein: CASSFRQGTTNEKLFF
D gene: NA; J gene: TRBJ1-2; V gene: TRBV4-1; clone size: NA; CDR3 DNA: TGCGCCAGCAGCCATCCTCGGGTTAACTATGGCTACACCTTC; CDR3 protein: CASSHPRVNYGYTF
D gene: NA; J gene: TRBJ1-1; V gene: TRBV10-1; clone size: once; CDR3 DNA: TGCGCCAGCAGTGCAGGGATGACGACTGAAGCTTTCTTT; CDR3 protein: CASSAGMTTEAFF
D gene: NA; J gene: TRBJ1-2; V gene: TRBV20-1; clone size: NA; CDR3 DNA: TGCAGTGCTAGAGATCGGGGGGTTCTATCAGAATATGGCTACACCTTC; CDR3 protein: CSARDRGVLSEYGYTF
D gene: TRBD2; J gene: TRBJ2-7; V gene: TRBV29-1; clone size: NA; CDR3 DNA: TGCAGCGTTGAAGTGGGACTAGGGACAAACTACGAGCAGTACTTC; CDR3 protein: CSVEVGLGTNYEQYF
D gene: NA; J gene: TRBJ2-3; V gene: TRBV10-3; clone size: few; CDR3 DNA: TGTGCCATCAGTGAGTACGGAAGCACAGATACGCAGTATTTT; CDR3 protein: CAISEYGSTDTQYF
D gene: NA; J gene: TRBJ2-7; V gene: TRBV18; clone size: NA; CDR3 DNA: TGTGCCAGCTCACCTTCTATGGGGGGAACCTACGAGCAGTACTTC; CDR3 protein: CASSPSMGGTYEQYF
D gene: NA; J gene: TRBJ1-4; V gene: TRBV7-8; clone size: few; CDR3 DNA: TGTGCCAGCAGCGCATCAGGGAGGGGGAATGAAAAACTGTTTTTT; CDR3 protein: CASSASGRGNEKLFF
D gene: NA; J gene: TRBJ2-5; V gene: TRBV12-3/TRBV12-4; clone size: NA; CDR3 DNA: TGTGCCAGCGTAAAAGGGCGGGCCCCCGTTTCTGTAGAGACCCAGTACTTC; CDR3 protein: CASVKGRAPVSVETQYF
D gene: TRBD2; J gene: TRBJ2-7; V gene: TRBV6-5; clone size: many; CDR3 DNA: TGTGCCAGCAGTTACACGGGGACTAGCGCGACCTACGAGCAGTACTTC; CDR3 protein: CASSYTGTSATYEQYF
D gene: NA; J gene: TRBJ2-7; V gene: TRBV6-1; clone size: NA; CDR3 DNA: TGTGCCAGCAGTGAAGCCGGAGGGGCAGACGAGCAGTACTTC; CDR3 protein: CASSEAGGADEQYF
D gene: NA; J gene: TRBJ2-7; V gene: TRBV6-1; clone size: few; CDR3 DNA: TGTGCCAGCAGTCCCGCACGTGGCAGGGGCGCCTACGAGCAGTACTTC; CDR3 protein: CASSPARGRGAYEQYF
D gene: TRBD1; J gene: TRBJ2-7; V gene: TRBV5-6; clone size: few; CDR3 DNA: TGTGCCAGCAGCTTGGCGAGGGGACAGGGGGAAATGTGGTCCTACGAGCAGTACTTC; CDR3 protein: CASSLARGQGEMWSYEQYF
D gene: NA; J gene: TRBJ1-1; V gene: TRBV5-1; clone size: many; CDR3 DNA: TGCGCCAGCAGCCCGTGGGACGGGGGCCGTCGAGACACTGAAGCTTTCTTT; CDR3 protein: CASSPWDGGRRDTEAFF
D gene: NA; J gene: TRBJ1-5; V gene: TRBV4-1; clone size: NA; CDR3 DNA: TGCGCCAGCAGCTACCTAGGGGGTCCACGCAATCAGCCCCAGCATTTT; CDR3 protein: CASSYLGGPRNQPQHF
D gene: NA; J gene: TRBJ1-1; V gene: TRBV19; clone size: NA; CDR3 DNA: TGTGCCAGTGGTACCGGGACCCACTACACTGAAGCTTTCTTT; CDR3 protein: CASGTGTHYTEAFF
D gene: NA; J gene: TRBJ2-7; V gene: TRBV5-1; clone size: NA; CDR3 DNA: TGCGCCAGCAGCTTGTGGGCGGGGGAGCAGTACTTC; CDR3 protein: CASSLWAGEQYF
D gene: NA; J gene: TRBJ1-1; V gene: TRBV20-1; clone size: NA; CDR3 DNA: TGCAGGGGGAAGGTGAACACTGAAGCTTTCTTT; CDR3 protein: CRGKVNTEAFF
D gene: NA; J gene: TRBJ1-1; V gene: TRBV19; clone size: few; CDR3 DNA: TGTGCCAGTACCCCCTGGGGGGAGGACACTGAAGCTTTCTTT; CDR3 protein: CASTPWGEDTEAFF
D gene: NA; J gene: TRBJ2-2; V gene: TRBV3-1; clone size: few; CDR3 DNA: TGTGCCAGCAGCCAAATGGTATTGAGCCGGGAGAACACCGGGGAGCTGTTTTTT; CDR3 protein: CASSQMVLSRENTGELFF
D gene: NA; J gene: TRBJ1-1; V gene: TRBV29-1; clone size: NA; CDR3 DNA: TGCAGCGTTGGTTACCTACAGGGTTCCACTGAAGCTTTCTTT; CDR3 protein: CSVGYLQGSTEAFF
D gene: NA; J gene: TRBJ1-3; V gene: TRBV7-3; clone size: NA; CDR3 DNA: TGTGCCAGCAGCCCATCCGGGGCCGGCTCTGGAAACACCATATATTTT; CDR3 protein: CASSPSGAGSGNTIYF
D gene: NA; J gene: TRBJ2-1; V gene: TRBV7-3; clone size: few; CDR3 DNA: TGTGCCAGCAGCTTAACGAGTCTGGACCCCTCCTACAATGAGCAGTTCTTC; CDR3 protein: CASSLTSLDPSYNEQFF
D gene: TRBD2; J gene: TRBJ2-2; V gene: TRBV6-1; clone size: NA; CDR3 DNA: TGTGCCAGCAGACTTGCTCTGAGACTAGCGGGAGGGACCGGGGAGCTGTTTTTT; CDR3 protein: CASRLALRLAGGTGELFF
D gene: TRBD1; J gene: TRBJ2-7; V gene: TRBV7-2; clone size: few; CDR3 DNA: TGTGCCAGCAGCGATCCGGGACAGCATTACGAGCAGTACTTC; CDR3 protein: CASSDPGQHYEQYF
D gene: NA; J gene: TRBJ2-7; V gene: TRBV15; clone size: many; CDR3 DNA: TGTGCCACCAGCAGATTCGGAATCTCCCACGAGCAGTACTTC; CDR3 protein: CATSRFGISHEQYF